This TCR beta chain was captured by sequencing in a study of human T cells and chemical hapten exposure. The study's findings and limits: There was no change with DPC sensitization in TCRs above 1 in 1000 frequency.

This clonotype was counted between two and nine times. Antigen specificity is unknown. The time point here: patch test 3, about 24 weeks after DPC sensitization. Indicated treatment: therapeutic diphenylcyclopropenone sensitization with weekly scalp DPC. TCRdb re-called the RACE reads with MiXCR, one entry per CDR3 protein. The data show around 130,000 distinct CDR3 sequences, around 11% seen once. V lost 0 bases and J 7 bases, leaving 0 bases between the germline ends. Germline V gene sequence: CDR1 KGHSH, CDR2 LQKENI. There are 11 residues in the CDR3. This receptor was identified in a woman in her forties or fifties with alopecia areata. Some clones in this sample may be carry-over from other donors' samples. Sequenced material: whole blood, taken in connection with sensitization to the hapten diphenylcyclopropenone (DPC). The chain has TRBV18 and TRBJ2-2; D unclear. The CDR3 region has the DNA TGTGCCAGCTCACCACCCGGGGAGCTGTTTTTT. This sequence encodes CASSPPGELFF.